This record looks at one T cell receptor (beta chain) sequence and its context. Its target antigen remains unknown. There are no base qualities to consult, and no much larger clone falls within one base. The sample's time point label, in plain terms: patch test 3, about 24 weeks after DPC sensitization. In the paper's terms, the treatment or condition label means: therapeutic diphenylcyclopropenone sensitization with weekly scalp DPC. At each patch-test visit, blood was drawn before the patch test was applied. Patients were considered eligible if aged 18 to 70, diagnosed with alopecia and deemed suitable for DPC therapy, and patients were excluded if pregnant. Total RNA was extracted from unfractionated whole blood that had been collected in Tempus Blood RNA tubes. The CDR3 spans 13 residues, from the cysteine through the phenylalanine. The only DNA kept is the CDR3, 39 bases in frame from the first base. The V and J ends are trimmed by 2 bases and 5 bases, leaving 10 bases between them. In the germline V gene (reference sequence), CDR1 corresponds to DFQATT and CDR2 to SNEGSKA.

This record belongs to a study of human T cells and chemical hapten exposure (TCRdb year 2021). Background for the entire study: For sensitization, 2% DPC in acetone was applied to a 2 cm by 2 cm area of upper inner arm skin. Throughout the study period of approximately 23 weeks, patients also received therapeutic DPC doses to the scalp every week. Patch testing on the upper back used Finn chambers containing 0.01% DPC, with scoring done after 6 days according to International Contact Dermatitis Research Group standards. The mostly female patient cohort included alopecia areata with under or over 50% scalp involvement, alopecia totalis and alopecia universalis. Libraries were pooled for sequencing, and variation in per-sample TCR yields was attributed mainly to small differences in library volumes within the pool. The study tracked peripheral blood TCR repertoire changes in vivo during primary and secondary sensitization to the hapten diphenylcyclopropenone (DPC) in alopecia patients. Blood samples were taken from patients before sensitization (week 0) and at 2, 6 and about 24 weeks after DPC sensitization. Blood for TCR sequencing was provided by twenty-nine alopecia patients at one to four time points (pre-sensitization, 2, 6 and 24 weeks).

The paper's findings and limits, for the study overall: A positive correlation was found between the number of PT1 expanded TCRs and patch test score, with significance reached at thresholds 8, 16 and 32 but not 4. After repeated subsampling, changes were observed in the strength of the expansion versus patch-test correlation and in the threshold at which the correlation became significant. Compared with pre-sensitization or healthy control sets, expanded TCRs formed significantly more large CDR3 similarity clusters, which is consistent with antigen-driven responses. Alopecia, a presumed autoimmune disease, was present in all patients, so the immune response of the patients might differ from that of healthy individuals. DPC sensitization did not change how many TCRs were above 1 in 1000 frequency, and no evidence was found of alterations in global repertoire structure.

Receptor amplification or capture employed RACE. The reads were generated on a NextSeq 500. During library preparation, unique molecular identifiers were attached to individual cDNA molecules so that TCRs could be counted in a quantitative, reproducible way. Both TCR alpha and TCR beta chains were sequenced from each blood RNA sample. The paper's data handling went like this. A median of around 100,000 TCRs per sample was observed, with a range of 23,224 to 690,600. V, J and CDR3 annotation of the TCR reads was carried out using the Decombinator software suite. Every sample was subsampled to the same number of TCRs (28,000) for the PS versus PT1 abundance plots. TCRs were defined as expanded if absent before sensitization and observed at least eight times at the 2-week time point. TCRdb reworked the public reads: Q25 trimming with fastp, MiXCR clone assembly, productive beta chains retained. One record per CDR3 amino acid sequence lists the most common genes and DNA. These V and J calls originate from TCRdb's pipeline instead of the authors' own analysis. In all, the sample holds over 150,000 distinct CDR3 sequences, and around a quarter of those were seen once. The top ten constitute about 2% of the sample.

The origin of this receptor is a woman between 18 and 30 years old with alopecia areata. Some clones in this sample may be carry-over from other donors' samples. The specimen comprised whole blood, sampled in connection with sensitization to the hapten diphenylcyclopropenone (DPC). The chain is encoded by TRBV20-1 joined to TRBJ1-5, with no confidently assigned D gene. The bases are TGCAGTGCTAGACCCTCTCTATATCAGCCCCAGCATTTT. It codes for CSARPSLYQPQHF.